One and the same sample provided the 30 T cell receptor beta chains below, sequenced in a study of OX40 agonist ivuxolimab in advanced cancers. Measured with immunoSEQ multiplex PCR; TCRdb has only the in-frame clones, and not every one. The data show tens of thousands of clones, with approximately 94% seen just once and 9.5% to 10% held by the top ten. The sequenced sample was CD4+ or CD8+ T cells sorted from blood, obtained in a trial of the OX40 agonist ivuxolimab. The receptors were sampled from an adult with an advanced solid tumor such as melanoma, head and neck, liver or kidney cancer.

The chain employs TRBV6-5 and TRBJ2-7, with 9 nucleotides matching TRBD2. CDR3 length equals 16 residues. V trimming: 2 bases; J trimming: 0 bases; junction bases outside the gene matches: 5. The germline CDR1 and CDR2 sequences are MNHEY and SVGAGI. Written as DNA, the CDR3 is TGTGCCAGCAGTTACCTAGGGCGGGAGGGCTCCTACGAGCAGTACTTC. It yields the protein CASSYLGREGSYEQYF.

The chain has TRBV27 and TRBJ1-1; TRBD1 is a possible D gene (6 bases). Germline lookup yields CDR1 MNHEY and CDR2 SMNVEV (reference sequence). V dropped 2 bases and J dropped 7 bases, with 11 bases sitting between them. CDR3 length: 13 residues. The CDR3 nucleotides are TGTGCCAGCAGTTTAGACCGGACAGTTGAAGCTTTCTTT. Protein product: CASSLDRTVEAFF.

V is TRBV2 and J is TRBJ2-5, with a tentative D call TRBD1 (6 bases). Germline V gene lookup returns CDR1 SNHLY and CDR2 FYNNEI. The CDR3 spans 14 residues. Between the trimmed V and J ends, which lost 6 bases and 0 bases, there was a span of 11 bases. Here the CDR3 reads CASRVGQYQETQYF. The CDR3 nucleotides read TGTGCCAGCAGGGTAGGACAGTACCAAGAGACCCAGTACTTC.

This clone occurred once. The genes are TRBV7-3 and TRBJ2-1; D remains ambiguous. The V and J ends lost 2 bases and 6 bases respectively, with 11 bases between them. Germline V gene lookup returns CDR1 SGHTA and CDR2 FQGTGA. The CDR3 totals 14 residues. The CDR3 protein is CASSLGSPGNEQFF. CDR3 in DNA: TGTGCCAGCAGCTTAGGGTCCCCCGGCAATGAGCAGTTCTTC.

The V call is TRBV28, the J call TRBJ1-1; D is uncertain. The V and J ends lost 2 bases and 12 bases respectively, with 10 bases between them. Germline loops: CDR1 MDHEN, CDR2 SYDVKM. The CDR3 consists of 11 residues. The CDR3 sequence: CASSLERESFF. The CDR3, as DNA: TGTGCCAGCAGTTTAGAGAGGGAATCTTTCTTT.

This chain joins TRBV5-4 and TRBJ1-1, with unresolved D. The ends were cut back, 1 base at V and 2 bases at J, with 6 bases in the middle. CDR3 length: 13 residues. The germline V gene has CDR1 SGHNT and CDR2 YYREEE (reference sequence). CDR3 region: CASSLPSNTEAFF. The DNA for the CDR3 is TGTGCCAGCAGCTTGCCCTCTAACACTGAAGCTTTCTTT.

V and J are TRBV7-3 and TRBJ2-3; 10 nucleotides align to TRBD2. This CDR3 spans 19 amino acids. From germline, CDR1 is SGHTA and CDR2 FQGTGA. The V and J ends lost 3 bases and 4 bases, in that order; junction bases with no gene match: 16. For the CDR3, the DNA is TGTGCCAGCAGCTTTTCCACTAGCGGGGCGCCGGGTGAGGCAGATACGCAGTATTTT. Amino acid sequence: CASSFSTSGAPGEADTQYF. The full variable domain, in which reference TRBV7-3 and TRBJ2-3 provide the parts outside the CDR3, is GAGVSQTPSNKVTEKGKYVELRCDPISGHTALYWYRQSLGQGPEFLIYFQGTGAADDSGLPNDRFFAVRPEGSVSTLKIQRTERGDSAVYLCASSFSTSGAPGEADTQYFGPGTRLTVL.

The chain uses TRBV11-2 and TRBJ2-3, with unresolved D. This CDR3 is built from 12 residues. V was cut by 4 bases and J by 7 bases, with 9 bases left in between. CDR1 SGHAT and CDR2 FQNNGV come from the germline V gene. CDR3: CASSSPENTQYF. DNA of the CDR3: TGTGCCAGCAGCTCCCCGGAGAATACGCAGTATTTT.

The V call is TRBV11-2, the J call TRBJ2-7; the D call may be TRBD1 or TRBD2 (5 bases each). V lost 5 bases and J 3 bases, leaving 14 bases between the germline ends. CDR3 length: 14 amino acids. Germline lookup yields CDR1 SGHAT and CDR2 FQNNGV. The CDR3 region is CASSKWGNGYEQYF. CDR3 sequence (DNA): TGTGCCAGCAGCAAGTGGGGGAATGGCTACGAGCAGTACTTC.

The rearrangement uses TRBV11-3 and TRBJ2-2; D gene unclear. V gave up 3 bases and J gave up 2 bases, with 4 bases separating them. This CDR3 has 13 amino acids. In germline, CDR1 is SGHNT, CDR2 YENEEA. The CDR3 protein is CASSFRNTGELFF. The CDR3 DNA is TGTGCCAGCAGCTTCCGCAACACCGGGGAGCTGTTTTTT.

CDR3: CASSYSSEQYF. As DNA, the CDR3 is TGTGCCAGCAGTTACTCGTCCGAGCAGTACTTC. The rearrangement links TRBV6-6 to TRBJ2-7; D is uncertain. The CDR3 totals 11 residues. Germline CDR1 and CDR2: MNHNY and SVGAGI (reference sequence). Trimming left V 0 bases short and J 6 bases short, with 3 bases between.

This clone was found a few times. The chain uses TRBV28 and TRBJ1-5; D is uncertain. Germline V gene data show CDR1 as MDHEN and CDR2 as SYDVKM. The CDR3 extends over 14 amino acids. V gave up 3 bases and J gave up 3 bases, with 9 bases separating them. CDR3 nucleotides: TGTGCCAGCAGTTTCAGAGGGTACAATCAGCCCCAGCATTTT. It encodes CASSFRGYNQPQHF. The entire variable domain, with the rest obtained from reference TRBV28 and TRBJ1-5, is as follows: DVKVTQSSRYLVKRTGEKVFLECVQDMDHENMFWYRQDPGLGLRLIYFSYDVKMKEKGDIPEGYSVSREKKERFSLILESASTNQTSMYLCASSFRGYNQPQHFGDGTRLSIL.

The V gene is TRBV5-1, the J gene TRBJ1-5; D unresolved. Germline lookup yields CDR1 SGHRS and CDR2 YFSETQ. Trimming shortened V by 0 bases and J by 2 bases, and 3 bases separated the two germline ends. The CDR3 is made up of 13 amino acids. CDR3 DNA: TGCGCCAGCAGCTTGGACGGCAATCAGCCCCAGCATTTT. Translation: CASSLDGNQPQHF. The entire variable domain, with the rest obtained from reference TRBV5-1 and TRBJ1-5, is as follows: KAGVTQTPRYLIKTRGQQVTLSCSPISGHRSVSWYQQTPGQGLQFLFEYFSETQRNKGNFPGRFSGRQFSNSRSEMNVSTLELGDSALYLCASSLDGNQPQHFGDGTRLSIL.

This clone was recorded only once. The chain carries TRBV5-6 and TRBJ2-4; D perhaps matches TRBD2 (6 bases). CDR3 length: 14 amino acids. The V end was cut by 3 bases, the J end by 2 bases, with 9 bases between. Germline-derived CDR1 and CDR2 are SGHDT and YYEEEE. DNA of the CDR3: TGTGCCAGCAGCTGGGGGGATACCAAAAACATTCAGTACTTC. This gives the protein CASSWGDTKNIQYF.

V is TRBV27 and J is TRBJ2-1, with TRBD1 matching 8 bases. Germline CDR1 is MNHEY and CDR2 is SMNVEV (reference sequence). V was pared by 4 bases and J by 7 bases, with 9 bases of the junction left unmatched. The CDR3 loop spans 15 amino acids. The CDR3 coding sequence is TGTGCCAGCAGTTCCTCTAGGACAGGGATGAATGAGCAGTTCTTC. This sequence encodes CASSSSRTGMNEQFF.

CDR3 bases: TGTGCCAGCAGCTTCGGTAGCGGCTCCTACGAGCAGTACTTC. Translation: CASSFGSGSYEQYF. This chain uses TRBV5-4 with TRBJ2-7; D might be TRBD2 (6 bases). The CDR3 contains 14 residues. The germline V gene encodes CDR1 SGHNT and CDR2 YYREEE (reference sequence). V shed 2 bases and J shed 0 bases, with 9 bases lying between them.

The chain recombines TRBV7-6 with TRBJ2-7; no reliable D call. The CDR3 loop spans 13 amino acids. V lost 5 bases and J 7 bases, leaving 15 bases between the germline ends. CDR1 is SGHVS, CDR2 FNYEAQ, per germline. The CDR3 coding sequence is TGTGCCAGCAGCCCCCGTAATGGGGTTGAGCAGTACTTC. It codes for CASSPRNGVEQYF.

This rearrangement joins TRBV4-3 to TRBJ2-3, with 11 nucleotides matching TRBD2. Losses at the gene ends were 1 base for V and 4 bases for J; bases not matched to a gene: 4. Germline loops: CDR1 LGHNA, CDR2 YSLEER. CDR3 length: 16 amino acids. This CDR3 reads CASSQVLAGGPDTQYF. The CDR3 DNA reads TGCGCCAGCAGCCAAGTGTTAGCGGGAGGGCCAGATACGCAGTATTTT.

The CDR3 DNA is TGCAGCGTTGATGGGGGGCGGAGGCACAATGAGCAGTTCTTC. Amino acids: CSVDGGRRHNEQFF. The V call is TRBV29-1, the J call TRBJ2-1, with D perhaps given as TRBD1 or TRBD2 (6 bases each). This CDR3 is 14 amino acids long. Germline V gene lookup returns CDR1 SQVTM and CDR2 ANQGSEA. V was trimmed by 3 bases and J by 5 bases, leaving 14 bases between them.

For this clone: Other DNA sequences in this sample translate to the same CDR3. The chain has TRBV2 and TRBJ2-2; D gene unclear. The CDR3 runs to 12 residues. The V and J ends lost 3 bases and 3 bases respectively, with 2 bases between them. Germline V CDR1 and CDR2: SNHLY, FYNNEI. The CDR3 reads CASSEDTGELFF. Written as DNA, the CDR3 is TGTGCCAGCAGTGAGGACACCGGGGAGCTGTTTTTT.

As DNA, the CDR3 is TGTGCCAGCAGCCCTTTCACAGGGGGGAATCAGCCCCAGCATTTT. Its translation: CASSPFTGGNQPQHF. The rearrangement joins TRBV6-5 to TRBJ1-5; 8 positions agree with TRBD1. CDR1 MNHEY and CDR2 SVGAGI come from the germline V gene. This CDR3 spans 15 amino acids. V was clipped by 6 bases and J by 4 bases; unmatched bases: 8.

V gene TRBV6-6 combines with J gene TRBJ2-1, with D maybe TRBD2 (5 bases). With 2 bases removed from V and 6 bases from J, the gap between germline ends came to 11 bases. Germline V gene sequence: CDR1 MNHNY, CDR2 SVGAGI (reference sequence). This CDR3 region has 14 residues. The CDR3 DNA reads as TGTGCCAGCAGTTACGGCTCCCGGGGCAATGAGCAGTTCTTC. This sequence encodes CASSYGSRGNEQFF.

The V and J genes are TRBV6-5 and TRBJ2-4; D tentatively reads TRBD1 or TRBD2 (5 bases each). Trimming removed 1 base at V and 9 bases at J, with 16 bases between. Germline assignment: CDR1 MNHEY and CDR2 SVGAGI. This CDR3 spans 15 amino acids. For the CDR3, the DNA is TGTGCCAGCAGTTACTATGACGGGACGCGAGGCATTCAGTACTTC. Translation gives CASSYYDGTRGIQYF.

Comments on this clone: Other nucleotide sequences from this sample produce the same CDR3. V and J are TRBV2 and TRBJ2-7; 12 nucleotides agree with TRBD1. J gave up 4 bases and V 3 bases, and 1 base lay outside the gene matches. The germline V gene encodes CDR1 SNHLY and CDR2 FYNNEI. The CDR3 runs 14 residues. The CDR3 nucleotides read TGTGCCAGCAGTGAGGGACAGGGGGCTTACGAGCAGTACTTC. It yields the protein CASSEGQGAYEQYF.

V is TRBV27 and J is TRBJ2-7; 7 bases fit TRBD2. The V and J ends lost 3 bases and 1 base, in that order; junction bases with no gene match: 3. The CDR3 sequence is 14 residues long. The germline gives CDR1 MNHEY, CDR2 SMNVEV (reference sequence). CDR3 DNA sequence: TGTGCCAGCAGTTTCCTCGGGGGGTCCTACGAGCAGTACTTC. Amino acids: CASSFLGGSYEQYF.

This sequence joins TRBV27 and TRBJ1-1; 8 bases line up with TRBD1. The CDR3 runs to 14 residues. Trimming removed 3 bases from V and 3 bases from J; junction bases left unmatched: 3. The germline CDR1 and CDR2 sequences are MNHEY and SMNVEV (reference sequence). The CDR3 is CASSLWTGHTEAFF. Here the CDR3 DNA reads TGTGCCAGCAGTTTGTGGACAGGGCACACTGAAGCTTTCTTT.

The chain links TRBV6-4 to TRBJ2-1; 12 nucleotides align to TRBD2. J was trimmed by 3 bases and V by 2 bases; bases with no gene match: 14. Germline V gene lookup returns CDR1 MRHNA and CDR2 SNTAGT. This CDR3 contains 20 residues. Here the CDR3 reads CASSDNPQNLAGGIYNEQFF. In nucleotides, the CDR3 is TGTGCCAGCAGTGACAATCCCCAAAACCTAGCGGGGGGGATCTACAATGAGCAGTTCTTC.

The chain uses TRBV19 and TRBJ1-1, with D perhaps matching TRBD1 (6 bases). CDR3 length equals 14 residues. Germline-derived CDR1 and CDR2 are LNHDA and SQIVND (reference sequence). The ends were cut back, 5 bases at V and 4 bases at J, with 14 bases in the middle. CDR3 DNA: TGTGCCAGTAGTGTGGACAGTAGGGGCACTGAAGCTTTCTTT. It codes for CASSVDSRGTEAFF.

The chain carries TRBV7-9 and TRBJ2-3, with D unclear. Germline CDR1 SEHNR, CDR2 FQNEAQ (reference sequence). Trimming cost V 3 bases and J 0 bases, with 16 bases left between them. The CDR3 totals 17 residues. The CDR3 is CASSFPQTDPSTDTQYF. The CDR3 bases are TGTGCCAGCAGCTTCCCTCAGACTGATCCTAGCACAGATACGCAGTATTTT.

The V and J genes are TRBV4-1 and TRBJ2-3, with TRBD2 identical over 9 bases. Trimming at V came to 0 bases and at J to 4 bases, leaving 5 bases not matched to a gene. Germline lookup yields CDR1 MGHRA and CDR2 YSYEKL. The CDR3 consists of 16 residues. The CDR3 reads CASSQDRAGGPDTQYF. The CDR3 nucleotides are TGCGCCAGCAGCCAAGATCGAGCGGGGGGTCCAGATACGCAGTATTTT.